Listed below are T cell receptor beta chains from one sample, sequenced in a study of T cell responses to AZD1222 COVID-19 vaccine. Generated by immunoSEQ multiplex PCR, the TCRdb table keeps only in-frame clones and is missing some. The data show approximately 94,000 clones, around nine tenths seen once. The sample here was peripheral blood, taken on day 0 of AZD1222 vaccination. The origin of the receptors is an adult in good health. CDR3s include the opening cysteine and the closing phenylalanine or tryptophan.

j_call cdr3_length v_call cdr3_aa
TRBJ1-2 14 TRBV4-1 CASSQEGGFYGYTF
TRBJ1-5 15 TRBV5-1 CASSLEGRSNQPQHF
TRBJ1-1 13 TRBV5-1 CASSSQDNTEAFF
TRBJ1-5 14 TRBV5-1 CASSLDSSNQPQHF
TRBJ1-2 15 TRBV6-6 CASSPRPLAGYGYTF
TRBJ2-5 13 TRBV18 CASSPSGAQTQYF
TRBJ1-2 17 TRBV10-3 CAISESKGSSREPGYTF
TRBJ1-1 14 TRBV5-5 CASSDTLTETEAFF
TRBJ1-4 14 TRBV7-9 CASSFRTVNEKLFF
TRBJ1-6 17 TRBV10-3 CAISEGNQGSSWSPLHF
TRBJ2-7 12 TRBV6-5 CAGGRGDYEQYF
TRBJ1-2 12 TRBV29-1 CSVENGDYGYTF
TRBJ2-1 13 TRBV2 CASSEGIYNEQFF
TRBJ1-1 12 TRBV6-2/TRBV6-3 CASSHHGTEAFF
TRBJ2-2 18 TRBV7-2 CASSLGGGRLANTGELFF
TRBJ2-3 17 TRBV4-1 CASSQAQSGASTDTQYF
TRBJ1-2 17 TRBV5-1 CASSSGYRKPRQDGYTF
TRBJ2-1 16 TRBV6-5 CASSSQGAFNHNEQFF
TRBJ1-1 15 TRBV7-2 CASSPQQDRGAEAFF
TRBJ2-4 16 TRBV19 CASSPGLAGAKNIQYF
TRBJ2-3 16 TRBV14 CASSLFVGGPTDTQYF
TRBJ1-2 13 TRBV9 CASSPGGGYGYTF